A single sample gave rise to the 30 T cell receptor beta chains below, sequenced in a study of T-cell reconstitution after alpha-beta-depleted transplantation in children. Construction of the TCRbeta library involved unique molecular identifiers. One entry per CDR3 protein, called by TCRdb with MiXCR from the PCR reads. The sample consists of 200,000 to 250,000 distinct CDR3 sequences, 9.7% of them appearing once. The specimen was PBMCs from the stem cell graft donor, collected from the stem cell graft. The receptors here all came from a human donor who donated a stem cell graft to a child with SCID.

This clonotype was detected ten times or more. The rearrangement uses TRBV5-1 and TRBJ2-2; D is unclear. CDR1 is SGHRS, CDR2 YFSETQ, per germline. CDR3 size: 14 residues. The V end was cut by 2 bases, the J end by 6 bases, with 11 bases between. CDR3 amino acids: CASSFEPTAGELFF. As DNA, the CDR3 is TGCGCCAGCAGCTTTGAGCCTACCGCCGGGGAGCTGTTTTTT.

In this sample, this clonotype turned up many times. The J gene is TRBJ2-7, the V gene TRBV5-1, with D possibly TRBD1 on 5 matching bases. Trimming took 0 bases from V and 2 from J, leaving 6 bases between them. The CDR3 has 13 residues. Germline V gene data show CDR1 as SGHRS and CDR2 as YFSETQ. Here the CDR3 DNA reads TGCGCCAGCAGCTTGGACAGGACCTACGAGCAGTACTTC. This encodes CASSLDRTYEQYF.

Ten or more counts support this clonotype. The chain recombines TRBV5-6 with TRBJ2-2; 8 nucleotides align to TRBD1. Germline loops: CDR1 SGHDT, CDR2 YYEEEE. The ends lost 3 bases at V and 4 bases at J; junction bases unmatched: 11. The CDR3 consists of 17 residues. The CDR3 here is CASSSAGTGPFTGELFF. As DNA, the CDR3 is TGTGCCAGCAGCTCCGCCGGGACAGGTCCTTTCACCGGGGAGCTGTTTTTT. The whole variable domain, remainder taken from reference TRBV5-6 and TRBJ2-2, is DAGVTQSPTHLIKTRGQQVTLRCSPKSGHDTVSWYQQALGQGPQFIFQYYEEEERQRGNFPDRFSGHQFPNYSSELNVNALLLGDSALYLCASSSAGTGPFTGELFFGEGSRLTVL.

This clonotype was seen at least ten times. This chain joins TRBV20-1 and TRBJ2-3; D gene ambiguous. CDR1 is DFQATT and CDR2 is SNEGSKA in the germline V gene (reference sequence). The germline V and J ends were trimmed by 5 bases and 0 bases, with 6 bases remaining between them. The CDR3 has 12 amino acids. CDR3 nucleotide sequence: TGCAGTGCTGCAGCGAGCACAGATACGCAGTATTTT. Protein: CSAAASTDTQYF.

V is TRBV12-3 or TRBV12-4 and J is TRBJ1-1; 10 bases are a match to TRBD1. With V trimmed by 6 bases and J by 1 base, 14 bases remained unmatched. The CDR3 is 18 residues long. The CDR3 reads CASRIAAATGGENTEAFF. CDR3 nucleotides: TGTGCCAGCAGAATTGCTGCTGCGACAGGGGGCGAGAACACTGAAGCTTTCTTT.

Note on this clonotype: A clone one base away is much larger, so this may be a read error. The rearrangement joins TRBV3-1 to TRBJ2-3; TRBD2 matches at 8 bases. Germline V gene data show CDR1 as LGHDT and CDR2 as YNNKEL (reference sequence). This CDR3 region has 16 residues. For the CDR3, the DNA is TGTGCCAGCAGCCCCGGCGGGGGGCGCAGCACAGGTACGCAGTATTTT. It is translated as CASSPGGGRSTGTQYF.

This clonotype was recorded at least ten times. The chain has TRBV4-3 and TRBJ2-3; either TRBD1 or TRBD2 may fit D (5 bases each). From germline, CDR1 is LGHNA and CDR2 YSLEER. This CDR3 contains 15 residues. V shed 1 base and J shed 0 bases, with 8 bases lying between them. CDR3 nucleotides: TGCGCCAGCAGCCAAGGGGGGAAAAGCACAGATACGCAGTATTTT. Its translation is CASSQGGKSTDTQYF.

This clonotype has at least ten counts. The rearrangement joins TRBV5-1 to TRBJ1-1; D remains ambiguous. The CDR3 contains 15 residues. V was trimmed by 0 bases and J by 1 base, leaving 10 bases between them. The germline V gene has CDR1 SGHRS and CDR2 YFSETQ. CDR3 DNA sequence: TGCGCCAGCAGCTTGGAGCGCGGTAGGAACACTGAAGCTTTCTTT. The encoded protein is CASSLERGRNTEAFF. The variable domain in full, with the rest retrieved from reference TRBV5-1 and TRBJ1-1, is KAGVTQTPRYLIKTRGQQVTLSCSPISGHRSVSWYQQTPGQGLQFLFEYFSETQRNKGNFPGRFSGRQFSNSRSEMNVSTLELGDSALYLCASSLERGRNTEAFFGQGTRLTVV.

This clonotype has a count of ten or more. V is TRBV20-1 and J is TRBJ2-2; 7 positions match TRBD2. The germline V gene encodes CDR1 DFQATT and CDR2 SNEGSKA (reference sequence). With 7 bases clipped from V and 4 bases from J, the junction kept 3 bases outside the gene matches. The CDR3 runs 12 residues. As DNA, the CDR3 is TGCAGTGGGGCTAGCGGCACCGGGGAGCTGTTTTTT. Protein sequence: CSGASGTGELFF.

This clonotype was recorded many times. The chain couples TRBV7-2 to TRBJ2-7; 7 bases align to TRBD2. After removal of 1 base from V and 2 bases from J, the junction contained 5 bases not matched to a gene. The CDR3 covers 15 residues. CDR1 and CDR2 (germline): SGHTA, FQGNSA. CDR3 loop: CASSLERAGAYEQYF. CDR3 in DNA: TGTGCCAGCAGCTTAGAGAGGGCGGGGGCCTACGAGCAGTACTTC.

This clonotype was detected ten times or more. V gene TRBV11-3 combines with J gene TRBJ2-3, with 13 bases lining up with TRBD2. CDR1 and CDR2 from the germline V gene are SGHNT and YENEEA. The trim removed 2 bases at V and 0 bases at J, leaving 14 bases unmatched. The CDR3 runs to 21 residues. In nucleotides, the CDR3 is TGTGCCAGCAGCTTACCCCGTGTACTAGCGGGGGGGCCTGGAAGCACAGATACGCAGTATTTT. Amino acids: CASSLPRVLAGGPGSTDTQYF.

This clonotype appeared many times. The V and J genes are TRBV6-1 and TRBJ2-7, with D unresolved. CDR3 length: 15 residues. Trimming took off 1 base at V and 2 bases at J, with 12 bases between the two ends. Per the germline V gene, CDR1 is MNHNS and CDR2 is SASEGT. This chain's CDR3 is CASSEGTQHTYEQYF. The CDR3 nucleotides are TGTGCCAGCAGTGAAGGTACCCAGCACACCTACGAGCAGTACTTC.

Ten or more counts support this clonotype. This sequence joins TRBV25-1 and TRBJ2-7; no clear D gene. The CDR3 is made up of 12 amino acids. Trimming took off 4 bases at V and 7 bases at J, with 11 bases between the two ends. Germline-derived CDR1 and CDR2 are MGHDK and SYGVNS. CDR3 DNA sequence: TGTGCCAGCAGTGGACCAACCAGGGAGCAGTACTTC. This encodes CASSGPTREQYF.

The sample holds many counts of this clonotype. This chain connects TRBV5-5 to TRBJ2-1; D is uncertain. The CDR3 extends over 17 amino acids. The V gene's germline CDR1 is SGHKS and CDR2 YYEKEE (reference sequence). Trimming shortened V by 1 base and J by 0 bases, and 14 bases separated the two germline ends. CDR3 protein: CASSLYAQQHSYNEQFF. The CDR3 nucleotides read TGTGCCAGCAGCTTGTATGCGCAGCAACACTCCTACAATGAGCAGTTCTTC.

The rearrangement links TRBV7-2 to TRBJ2-7, with D perhaps given as TRBD1 or TRBD2 (6 bases each). There are 14 residues in the CDR3. Trimming left V 0 bases short and J 9 bases short, with 15 bases between. CDR1 SGHTA and CDR2 FQGNSA come from the germline V gene. The CDR3 loop is CASSLAHEGGPQYF. DNA for the CDR3: TGTGCCAGCAGCTTAGCGCATGAGGGGGGACCGCAGTACTTC.

The chain joins TRBV7-9 to TRBJ1-6; D might be TRBD1 (5 bases). Trimming took 4 bases from V and 13 from J, leaving 17 bases between them. The CDR3 loop spans 14 amino acids. Germline assignment: CDR1 SEHNR and CDR2 FQNEAQ (reference sequence). CDR3: CASSSGTVLAPLHF. Here the CDR3 DNA reads TGTGCCAGCAGCTCCGGGACGGTCTTGGCCCCCCTCCACTTT.

This clonotype appeared many times. The chain uses TRBV3-1 and TRBJ1-5; D might be TRBD1 (6 bases). The germline V gene encodes CDR1 LGHDT and CDR2 YNNKEL (reference sequence). The CDR3 covers 13 residues. Deletions cut 8 bases from V and 9 bases from J, with 17 bases between. CDR3 coding DNA: TGTGCCAGCTCCCCGGGGGGCTCAGGGCCCCAGCATTTT. Protein sequence: CASSPGGSGPQHF. Full variable domain (rest looked up from reference TRBV3-1 and TRBJ1-5): DTAVSQTPKYLVTQMGNDKSIKCEQNLGHDTMYWYKQDSKKFLKIMFSYNNKELIINETVPNRFSPKSPDKAHLNLHINSLELGDSAVYFCASSPGGSGPQHFGDGTRLSIL.

This clonotype was detected many times. The rearrangement joins TRBV4-2 to TRBJ2-1; 10 positions agree with TRBD1. The CDR3 sequence is 15 residues long. Germline CDR1 and CDR2: LGHNA and YNFKEQ. With 3 bases clipped from V and 2 bases from J, the junction kept 1 base outside the gene matches. In DNA form, the CDR3 reads TGTGCCAGCAGCCACGGACAGGGGGCCTACAATGAGCAGTTCTTC. It encodes CASSHGQGAYNEQFF.

This clonotype was picked up many times. V usage is TRBV30 and J usage is TRBJ2-1, with 7 bases fitting TRBD1. CDR1 and CDR2 from the germline V gene are GTSNPN and SVGIG (reference sequence). This CDR3 comprises 13 residues. The trim removed 1 base at V and 7 bases at J, leaving 4 bases unmatched. In DNA form, the CDR3 reads TGTGCCTGGAGTGAACAGGGGATGAATGAGCAGTTCTTC. Translation gives CAWSEQGMNEQFF.

The chain carries TRBV6-5 and TRBJ1-1; 7 nucleotides align to TRBD1. Trimming took 0 bases from V and 4 from J; bases not matched to a gene: 5. The length of the CDR3 is 15 residues. The germline gives CDR1 MNHEY, CDR2 SVGAGI. The CDR3: CASSYSNRGGTEAFF. In nucleotides, the CDR3 is TGTGCCAGCAGTTACTCGAACAGGGGCGGCACTGAAGCTTTCTTT.

This clonotype has ten or more counts. V usage is TRBV20-1 and J usage is TRBJ2-3, with D maybe TRBD1 (5 bases). V gave up 6 bases and J gave up 8 bases, with 12 bases separating them. This CDR3 spans 11 amino acids. Germline CDR1 is DFQATT and CDR2 is SNEGSKA (reference sequence). As DNA, the CDR3 is TGCAGTGCCCACGTTGGGGCTACGCAGTATTTT. This encodes CSAHVGATQYF.

Comments on this clonotype: A much larger clone differs from this one at a single base, so this may be a read error. V is TRBV20-1 and J is TRBJ2-7; perhaps TRBD2 as D (5 bases). The CDR3 totals 12 residues. Per germline, CDR1 DFQATT and CDR2 SNEGSKA (reference sequence). Between the trimmed V and J ends, which lost 3 bases and 3 bases, there was a span of 9 bases. CDR3 region: CSASGLFYEQYF. DNA of the CDR3: TGCAGTGCTAGTGGACTTTTCTACGAGCAGTACTTC.

This clonotype was observed at least ten times. J is TRBJ1-2 and V is TRBV20-1; 9 bases line up with TRBD1. Trimming removed 0 bases from V and 7 bases from J; junction bases left unmatched: 15. The CDR3 sequence is 17 residues long. Germline CDR1 DFQATT, CDR2 SNEGSKA (reference sequence). CDR3 nucleotides: TGCAGTGCTAGAGATGGGCGAACAGGGGGCGAAATCGGTGGCTACACCTTC. This codes for CSARDGRTGGEIGGYTF.

This clonotype was detected ten times or more. The V and J genes are TRBV6-5 and TRBJ1-1, with unresolved D. The germline V and J ends were trimmed by 0 bases and 3 bases, with 14 bases remaining between them. Germline lookup yields CDR1 MNHEY and CDR2 SVGAGI. The CDR3 loop spans 16 amino acids. The CDR3 loop reads CASSYSLRYQDTEAFF. The CDR3 nucleotides read TGTGCCAGCAGTTACTCCCTGAGGTACCAGGACACTGAAGCTTTCTTT.

This clonotype was observed at least ten times. The chain combines TRBV7-2 with TRBJ1-5, with D uncertain. The CDR3 contains 13 residues. Germline-derived CDR1 and CDR2 are SGHTA and FQGNSA. V gave up 5 bases and J gave up 2 bases, with 7 bases separating them. In DNA, the CDR3 is TGTGCCAGCAGCCCCCGGGGCAATCAGCCCCAGCATTTT. It translates to CASSPRGNQPQHF.

In its sample, this clonotype was seen many times. The V gene is TRBV6-1, the J gene TRBJ2-1, with D maybe TRBD1 (6 bases). Germline V CDR1 and CDR2: MNHNS, SASEGT. Trimming removed 6 bases at V and 6 bases at J, with 18 bases between. This CDR3 has 15 residues. CDR3 bases: TGTGCCAGCAGCCCCCCAGGTAGGGGGATCAATGAGCAGTTCTTC. Its translation: CASSPPGRGINEQFF.

This clonotype was detected many times. DNA of the CDR3: TGTGCCAGCAGTTACTCGACCGACACCGGGGAGCTGTTTTTT. Translated: CASSYSTDTGELFF. This chain uses TRBV6-5 with TRBJ2-2; D gene unclear. V dropped 0 bases and J dropped 3 bases, with 5 bases sitting between them. The CDR3 spans 14 residues. Germline V gives CDR1 MNHEY, CDR2 SVGAGI.

This clonotype was counted at least ten times. As DNA, the CDR3 is TGTGCCAGCAGCGTAGAAGAGGCCCTAGGAAACACCATATATTTT. This encodes CASSVEEALGNTIYF. The chain links TRBV9 to TRBJ1-3; D not resolved. This CDR3 has 15 amino acids. The ends were cut back, 0 bases at V and 4 bases at J, with 11 bases in the middle. Germline V gene data show CDR1 as SGDLS and CDR2 as YYNGEE.

This clonotype was counted ten times or more. V usage is TRBV4-3 and J usage is TRBJ1-4; a possible D gene is TRBD1 (5 bases). The CDR3 spans 16 residues. The V gene lost 0 bases and the J gene lost 10 bases, with 18 bases spanning the gap. Germline CDR1 LGHNA, CDR2 YSLEER. CDR3 sequence reads: CASSQDFAGGGLKLFF. The CDR3 nucleotides read TGCGCCAGCAGCCAAGATTTCGCCGGGGGAGGGCTAAAACTGTTTTTT.

This clonotype was observed at least ten times. The chain links TRBV7-2 to TRBJ1-2; D is ambiguous. CDR1 SGHTA and CDR2 FQGNSA come from the germline V gene. The germline V and J ends were trimmed by 1 base and 8 bases, with 8 bases remaining between them. This CDR3 comprises 12 residues. The DNA for the CDR3 is TGTGCCAGCAGCTTAGTTTCGGGGGGCTACACCTTC. Translating it yields CASSLVSGGYTF.